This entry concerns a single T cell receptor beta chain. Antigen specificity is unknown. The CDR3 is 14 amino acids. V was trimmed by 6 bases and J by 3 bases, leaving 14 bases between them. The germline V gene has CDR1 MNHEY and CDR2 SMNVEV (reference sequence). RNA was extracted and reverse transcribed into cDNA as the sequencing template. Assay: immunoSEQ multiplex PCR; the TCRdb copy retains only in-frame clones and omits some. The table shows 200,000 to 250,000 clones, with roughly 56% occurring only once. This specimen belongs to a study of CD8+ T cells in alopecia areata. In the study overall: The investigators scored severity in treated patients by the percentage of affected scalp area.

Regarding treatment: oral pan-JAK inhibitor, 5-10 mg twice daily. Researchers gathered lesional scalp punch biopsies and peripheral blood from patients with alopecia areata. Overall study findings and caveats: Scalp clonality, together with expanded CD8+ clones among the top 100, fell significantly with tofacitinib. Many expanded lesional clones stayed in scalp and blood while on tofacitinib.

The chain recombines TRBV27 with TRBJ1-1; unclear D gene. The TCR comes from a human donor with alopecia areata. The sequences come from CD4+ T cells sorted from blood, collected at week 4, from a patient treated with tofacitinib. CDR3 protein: CASSPLGWDTEAFF. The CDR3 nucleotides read TGTGCCAGCAGCCCCTTAGGATGGGACACTGAAGCTTTCTTT.